This T cell receptor (beta chain) was sequenced for a study of T cell responses to AZD1222 COVID-19 vaccine. At the level of the study: Combined were second doses at about 4 or about 12 weeks.

Trimming removed 1 base from V and 3 bases from J; junction bases left unmatched: 7. CDR1 is SGHDT and CDR2 is YYEEEE in the germline V gene. This CDR3 contains 17 residues. The table came from immunoSEQ multiplex PCR; TCRdb's copy has only in-frame clones and leaves some out. The data show approximately 170,000 clones, 85% to 90% seen once. Whole-study findings and limits: Most donors were white British, females outnumbered males, and clonal diversity was possibly underestimated. Close to half of all spike-specific TCRs reportedly target regions of the variants that are unmutated.

Points on this clone: Antigen specificity is unknown.

The receptor comes from an adult in good health. The chain is built from TRBV5-6 and TRBJ1-5; 10 bases are shared with TRBD1. The sample here was peripheral blood, taken on day 0 of AZD1222 vaccination. In DNA form, the CDR3 reads TGTGCCAGCAGCTTGAGGACAGGGGGTCCTCTCAATCAGCCCCAGCATTTT. This gives the protein CASSLRTGGPLNQPQHF.